These 5 T cell receptor beta chains were sequenced from one sample in a study of technical replicates of blood from several donors. Sequenced by immunoSEQ multiplex PCR; TCRdb stores in-frame clones only, minus some. Of some 14,000 clones listed, 80% to 90% were seen once; the top ten hold around 12%. Sequenced: PBMCs. The receptors come from a human donor in good health.

The V gene is TRBV5-1, the J gene TRBJ2-7; D perhaps matches TRBD2 (6 bases). CDR1 and CDR2 from the germline V gene are SGHRS and YFSETQ. Trimming cost V 4 bases and J 4 bases, with 12 bases left between them. This CDR3 spans 13 amino acids. The DNA for the CDR3 is TGCGCCAGCAGCGAGGGAGGTGGTTACGAGCAGTACTTC. This encodes CASSEGGGYEQYF.

V is TRBV27 and J is TRBJ2-1; 7 bases are a match to TRBD2. The CDR3 has 15 amino acids. Per germline, CDR1 MNHEY and CDR2 SMNVEV (reference sequence). V shed 6 bases and J 10 bases; nucleotides not matched to a gene: 15. CDR3 sequence: CASRSAGLILEEQFF. CDR3 bases: TGTGCCAGCAGATCGGCGGGACTAATTTTGGAGGAGCAGTTCTTC.

The chain uses TRBV5-1 and TRBJ2-3; 8 bases align to TRBD2. Germline loops: CDR1 SGHRS, CDR2 YFSETQ. Germline trimming cut 0 bases from V and 1 base from J; bases unmatched to any gene: 4. This CDR3 comprises 16 residues. This CDR3 reads CASSLELREGTDTQYF. The CDR3 DNA follows: TGCGCCAGCAGCTTGGAGTTGCGGGAGGGCACAGATACGCAGTATTTT.

This clone has a handful of counts. The rearrangement links TRBV7-8 to TRBJ2-7; TRBD1 agrees at 7 bases. Germline V lookup: CDR1 SGHVS, CDR2 FQNEAQ. J was trimmed by 0 bases and V by 5 bases; bases with no gene match: 7. The CDR3 is made up of 15 amino acids. In DNA, the CDR3 is TGTGCCAGCAGCCAGACAGGGTGGGACTCCTACGAGCAGTACTTC. It yields the protein CASSQTGWDSYEQYF.

This sequence joins TRBV18 and TRBJ1-4, with 7 bases matching TRBD1. The CDR3 spans 15 residues. Germline loops: CDR1 KGHSH, CDR2 LQKENI. Trimming took 6 bases from V and 8 from J; bases not matched to a gene: 12. The CDR3 DNA sequence: TGTGCCAGCTCCCCAAGACAGGGAAGAAGAGAAAAACTGTTTTTT. Its translation is CASSPRQGRREKLFF.